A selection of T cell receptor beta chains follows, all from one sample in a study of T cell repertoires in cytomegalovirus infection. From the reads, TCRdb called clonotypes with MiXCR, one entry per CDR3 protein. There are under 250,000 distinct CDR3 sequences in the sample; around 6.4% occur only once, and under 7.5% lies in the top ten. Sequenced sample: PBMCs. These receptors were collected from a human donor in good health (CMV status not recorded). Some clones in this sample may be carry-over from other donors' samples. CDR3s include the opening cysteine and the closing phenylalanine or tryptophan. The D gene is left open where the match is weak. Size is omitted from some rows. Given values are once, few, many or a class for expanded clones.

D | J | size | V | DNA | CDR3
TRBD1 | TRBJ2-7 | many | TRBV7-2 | TGTGCCAGCAGCTTAGGTGGACAGGGGGGGACCTACGAGCAGTACTTC | CASSLGGQGGTYEQYF
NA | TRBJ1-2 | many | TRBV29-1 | TGCAGCGTTCAGCTTACATCCGGGACCGCTGAGCTAGCTAACTATGGCTACACCTTC | CSVQLTSGTAELANYGYTF
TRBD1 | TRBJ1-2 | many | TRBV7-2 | TGTGCCAGCAGCTTAGGGGGACAGGGGGGCTACACCTTC | CASSLGGQGGYTF
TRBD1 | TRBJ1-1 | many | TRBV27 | TGTGCCAGCAGTTGGACAGGGGGGGAAACTGAAGCTTTCTTT | CASSWTGGETEAFF
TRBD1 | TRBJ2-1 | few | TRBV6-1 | TGTGCCAGCACCTTCGGACAGGGGTGGGATGAGCAGTTCTTC | CASTFGQGWDEQFF
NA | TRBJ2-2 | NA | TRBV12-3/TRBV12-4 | TGTGCCAACAGGCCGAGCGGACCCAACACCGGGGAGCTGTTTTTT | CANRPSGPNTGELFF
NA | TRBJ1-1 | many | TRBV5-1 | TGCGCCAGCAGCTTGGACGCCATGAACACTGAAGCTTTCTTT | CASSLDAMNTEAFF
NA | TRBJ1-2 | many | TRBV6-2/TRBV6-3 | TGTGCCAGCAGTTACTCGAAGGTCGTGGGGGGCTACACCTTC | CASSYSKVVGGYTF
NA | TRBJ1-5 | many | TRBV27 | TGTGCCAGCAGCGGCTACAATCAGCCCCAGCATTTT | CASSGYNQPQHF
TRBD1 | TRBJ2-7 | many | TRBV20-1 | TGCAGTGCTAGAGATAGGACAGGGGGTGTACTCTCCTCCTACGAGCAGTACTTC | CSARDRTGGVLSSYEQYF
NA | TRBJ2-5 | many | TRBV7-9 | TGTGCCAGCAGCTTAAAGGTCCGAGGGGAGACCCAGTACTTC | CASSLKVRGETQYF
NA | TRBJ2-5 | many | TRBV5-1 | TGCGCCAGCAGCGAAACAGGGTTAGGCGAGACCCAGTACTTC | CASSETGLGETQYF
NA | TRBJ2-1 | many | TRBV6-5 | TGTGCCAGCAGTTACCCCCCGGCCAATGAGCAGTTCTTC | CASSYPPANEQFF
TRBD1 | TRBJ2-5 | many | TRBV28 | TGTGCCAGCAGCAAGACAGGGGGGGAAGAGACCCAGTACTTC | CASSKTGGEETQYF
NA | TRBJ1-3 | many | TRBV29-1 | TGCAGCGTTGATAACGCTGGAAACACCATATATTTT | CSVDNAGNTIYF
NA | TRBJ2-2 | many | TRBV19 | TGTGCCAGTAGTTCGAGATGGGGGAGCGACACCGGGGAGCTGTTTTTT | CASSSRWGSDTGELFF
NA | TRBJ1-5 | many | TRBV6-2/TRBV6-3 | TGTGCCAGCACATGGGGGGGGGAACAGCCCCAGCATTTT | CASTWGGEQPQHF
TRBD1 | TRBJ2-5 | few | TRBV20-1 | TGCAGTACCGGACAGGGAGAGACCCAGTACTTC | CSTGQGETQYF
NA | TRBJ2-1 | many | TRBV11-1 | TGTGCCAGCAGCTTAGGCAGCGGAAGCTCCTACAATGAGCAGTTCTTC | CASSLGSGSSYNEQFF
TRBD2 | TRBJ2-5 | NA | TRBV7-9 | TGTGCCAGCAGCTCAGCGTCGGGGGAGGGTCAAGAGACCCAGTACTTC | CASSSASGEGQETQYF
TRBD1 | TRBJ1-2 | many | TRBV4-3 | TGCGCCAGCAGCCAAGATGAGGGGGCACCTTACTATGGCTACACCTTC | CASSQDEGAPYYGYTF
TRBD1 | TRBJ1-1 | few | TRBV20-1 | TGCAGTGCTAGAGATACAGGGGGGAGTCCGAACACTGAAGCTTTCTTT | CSARDTGGSPNTEAFF
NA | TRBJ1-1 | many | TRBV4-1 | TGCGCCAGCAGCCAAGGGGGATTCGGAGCCATGAACACTGAAGCTTTCTTT | CASSQGGFGAMNTEAFF
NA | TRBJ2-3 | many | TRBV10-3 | TGTGCCATCAGTGTAGGCGATTTCACAGATACGCAGTATTTT | CAISVGDFTDTQYF
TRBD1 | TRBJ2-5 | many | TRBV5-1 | TGCGCCAGCAGCTCTTCGACAGGGAGAGAGACCCAGTACTTC | CASSSSTGRETQYF